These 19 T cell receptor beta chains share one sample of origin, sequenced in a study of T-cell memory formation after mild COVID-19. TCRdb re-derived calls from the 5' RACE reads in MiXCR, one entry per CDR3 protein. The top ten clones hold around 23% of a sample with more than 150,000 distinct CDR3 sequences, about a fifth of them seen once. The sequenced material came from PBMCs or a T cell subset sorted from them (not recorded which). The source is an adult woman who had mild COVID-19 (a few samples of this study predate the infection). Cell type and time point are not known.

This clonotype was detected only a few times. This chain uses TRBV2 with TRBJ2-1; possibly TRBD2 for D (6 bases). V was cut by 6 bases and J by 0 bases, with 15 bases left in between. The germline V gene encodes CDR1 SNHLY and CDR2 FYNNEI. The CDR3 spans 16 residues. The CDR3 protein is CASRPTGGDSYNEQFF. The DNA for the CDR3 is TGTGCCAGCAGGCCTACCGGGGGTGACTCCTACAATGAGCAGTTCTTC.

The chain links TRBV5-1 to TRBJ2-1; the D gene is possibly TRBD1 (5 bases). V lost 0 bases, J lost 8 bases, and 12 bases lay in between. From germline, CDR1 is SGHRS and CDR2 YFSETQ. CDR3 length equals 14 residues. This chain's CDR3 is CASSLETAYHEQFF. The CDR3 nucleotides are TGCGCCAGCAGCTTGGAGACAGCTTACCATGAGCAGTTCTTC. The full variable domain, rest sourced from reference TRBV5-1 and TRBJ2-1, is KAGVTQTPRYLIKTRGQQVTLSCSPISGHRSVSWYQQTPGQGLQFLFEYFSETQRNKGNFPGRFSGRQFSNSRSEMNVSTLELGDSALYLCASSLETAYHEQFFGPGTRLTVL.

The CDR3 reads CATGLAGDTRETQYF. For the CDR3, the DNA is TGTGCCACAGGACTAGCGGGGGATACCCGGGAGACCCAGTACTTC. The chain couples TRBV7-9 to TRBJ2-5; TRBD2 agrees at 13 bases. Germline CDR1 SEHNR, CDR2 FQNEAQ (reference sequence). The trim removed 10 bases at V and 5 bases at J, leaving 10 bases unmatched. The CDR3 is 15 amino acids.

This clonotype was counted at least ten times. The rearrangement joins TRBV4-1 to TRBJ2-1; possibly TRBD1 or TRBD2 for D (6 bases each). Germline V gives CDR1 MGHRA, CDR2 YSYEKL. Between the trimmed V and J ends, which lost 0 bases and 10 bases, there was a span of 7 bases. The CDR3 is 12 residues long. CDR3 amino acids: CASSQEGGEQFF. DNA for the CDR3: TGCGCCAGCAGCCAAGAAGGGGGGGAGCAGTTCTTC.

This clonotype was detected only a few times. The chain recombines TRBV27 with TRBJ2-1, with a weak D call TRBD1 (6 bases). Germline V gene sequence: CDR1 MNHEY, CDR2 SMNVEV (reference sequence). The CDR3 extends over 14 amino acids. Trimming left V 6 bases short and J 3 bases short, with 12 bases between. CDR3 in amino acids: CASRTGNYYNEQFF. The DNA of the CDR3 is TGTGCCAGCAGGACAGGAAATTACTACAATGAGCAGTTCTTC.

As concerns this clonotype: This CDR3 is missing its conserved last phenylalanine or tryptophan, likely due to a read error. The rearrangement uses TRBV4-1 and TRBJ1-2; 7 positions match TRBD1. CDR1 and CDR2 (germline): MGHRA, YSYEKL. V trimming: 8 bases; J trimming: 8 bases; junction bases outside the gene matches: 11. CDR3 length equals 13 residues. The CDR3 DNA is TGCGCCAGCTCCACAGGGGACGTCTGGGGCTACACCTTA. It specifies CASSTGDVWGYTL.

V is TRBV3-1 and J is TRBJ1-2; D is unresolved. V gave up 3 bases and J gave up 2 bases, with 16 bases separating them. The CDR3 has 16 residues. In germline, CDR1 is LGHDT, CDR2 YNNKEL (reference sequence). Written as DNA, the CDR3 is TGTGCCAGCAGCCAGGATTCCTCCCCAGCAAACTATGGCTACACCTTC. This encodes CASSQDSSPANYGYTF.

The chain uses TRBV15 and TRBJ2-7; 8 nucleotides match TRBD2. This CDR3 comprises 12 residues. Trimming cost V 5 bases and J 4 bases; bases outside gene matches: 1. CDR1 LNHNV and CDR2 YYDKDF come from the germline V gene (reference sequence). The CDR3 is CATSGTSYEQYF. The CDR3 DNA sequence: TGTGCCACCAGCGGGACTAGTTACGAGCAGTACTTC.

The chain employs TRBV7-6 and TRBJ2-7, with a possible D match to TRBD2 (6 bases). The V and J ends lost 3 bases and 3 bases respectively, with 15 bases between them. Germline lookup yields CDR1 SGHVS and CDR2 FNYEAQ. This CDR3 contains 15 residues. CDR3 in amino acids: CASSLRAGRIYEQYF. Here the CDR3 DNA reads TGTGCCAGCAGCTTGCGGGCGGGGCGAATCTACGAGCAGTACTTC. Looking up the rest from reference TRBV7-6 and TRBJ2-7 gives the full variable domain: GAGVSQSPRYKVTKRGQDVALRCDPISGHVSLYWYRQALGQGPEFLTYFNYEAQQDKSGLPNDRFSAERPEGSISTLTIQRTEQRDSAMYRCASSLRAGRIYEQYFGPGTRLTVT.

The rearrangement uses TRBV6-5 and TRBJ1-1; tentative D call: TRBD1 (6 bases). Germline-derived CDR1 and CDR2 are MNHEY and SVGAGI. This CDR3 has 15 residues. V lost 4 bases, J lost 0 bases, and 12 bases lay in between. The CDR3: CASSWSRGLNTEAFF. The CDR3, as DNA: TGTGCCAGCAGTTGGAGCAGGGGCCTGAACACTGAAGCTTTCTTT.

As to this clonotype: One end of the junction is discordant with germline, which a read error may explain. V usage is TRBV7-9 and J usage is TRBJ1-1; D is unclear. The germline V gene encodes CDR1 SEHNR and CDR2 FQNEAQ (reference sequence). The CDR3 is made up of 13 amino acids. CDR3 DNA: TGTGCCAGCAGCCTAGCCACCTCATATGAAGCTTTCTTT. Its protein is CASSLATSYEAFF.

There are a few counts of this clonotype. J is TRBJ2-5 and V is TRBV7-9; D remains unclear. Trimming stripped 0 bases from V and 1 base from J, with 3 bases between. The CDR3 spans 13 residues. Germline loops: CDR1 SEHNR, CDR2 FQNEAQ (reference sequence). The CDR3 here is CASSLATQETQYF. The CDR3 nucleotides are TGTGCCAGCAGCTTAGCGACCCAAGAGACCCAGTACTTC. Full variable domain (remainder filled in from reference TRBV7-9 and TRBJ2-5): DTGVSQNPRHKITKRGQNVTFRCDPISEHNRLYWYRQTLGQGPEFLTYFQNEAQLEKSRLLSDRFSAERPKGSFSTLEIQRTEQGDSAMYLCASSLATQETQYFGPGTRLLVL.

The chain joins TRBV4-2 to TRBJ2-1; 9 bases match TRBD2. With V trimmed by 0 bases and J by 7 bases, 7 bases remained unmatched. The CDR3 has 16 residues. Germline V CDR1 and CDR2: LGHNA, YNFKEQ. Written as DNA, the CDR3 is TGTGCCAGCAGCCAAGACGGGATAGCGGGAGAAAATGAGCAGTTCTTC. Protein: CASSQDGIAGENEQFF.

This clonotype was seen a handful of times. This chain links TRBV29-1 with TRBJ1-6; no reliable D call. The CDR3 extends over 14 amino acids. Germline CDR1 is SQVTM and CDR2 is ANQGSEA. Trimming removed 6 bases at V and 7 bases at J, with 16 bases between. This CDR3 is CSVPGPSSNSPLHF. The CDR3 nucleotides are TGCAGCGTGCCCGGACCTTCCAGCAATTCACCCCTCCACTTT.

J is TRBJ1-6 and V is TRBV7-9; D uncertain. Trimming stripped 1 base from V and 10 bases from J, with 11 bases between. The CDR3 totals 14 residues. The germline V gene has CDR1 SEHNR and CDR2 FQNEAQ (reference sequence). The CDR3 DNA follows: TGTGCCAGCAGCTTAGAACAGACACGCTCACCCCTCCACTTT. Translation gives CASSLEQTRSPLHF.

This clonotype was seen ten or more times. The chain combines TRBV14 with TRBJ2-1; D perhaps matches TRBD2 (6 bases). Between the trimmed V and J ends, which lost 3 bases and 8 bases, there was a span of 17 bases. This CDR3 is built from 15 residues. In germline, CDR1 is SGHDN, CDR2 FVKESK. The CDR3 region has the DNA TGTGCCAGCAGCCACTTGGGGGGTTTCGGAGATGAGCAGTTCTTC. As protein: CASSHLGGFGDEQFF.

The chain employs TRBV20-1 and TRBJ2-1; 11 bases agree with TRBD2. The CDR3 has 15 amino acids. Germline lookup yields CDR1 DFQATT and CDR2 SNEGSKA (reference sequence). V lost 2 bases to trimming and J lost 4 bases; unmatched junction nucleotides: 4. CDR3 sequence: CSARSTSGDYNEQFF. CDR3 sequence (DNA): TGCAGTGCTAGATCGACTAGCGGGGATTACAATGAGCAGTTCTTC.

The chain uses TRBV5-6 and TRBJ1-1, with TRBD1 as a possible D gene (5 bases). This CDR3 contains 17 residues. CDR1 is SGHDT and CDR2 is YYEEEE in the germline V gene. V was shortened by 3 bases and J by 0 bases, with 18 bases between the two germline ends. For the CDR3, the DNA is TGTGCCAGCAGCTCATTGGTCTTCGGGGGAGTGAACACTGAAGCTTTCTTT. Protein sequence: CASSSLVFGGVNTEAFF.

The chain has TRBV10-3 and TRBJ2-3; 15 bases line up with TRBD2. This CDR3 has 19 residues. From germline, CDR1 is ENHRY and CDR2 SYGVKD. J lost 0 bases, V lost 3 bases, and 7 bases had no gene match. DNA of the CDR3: TGTGCCATCAGTGACCCTGGGACTAGCGGGGGGAGCAGCACAGATACGCAGTATTTT. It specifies CAISDPGTSGGSSTDTQYF.